This paragraph covers one T cell receptor beta chain sequence. Its cognate antigen is unknown. This sample was taken from a study of blood T cells in healthy people across ages. Whole-study context: In model experiments, template switching was able to capture about one barcoded beta molecule for every two T cells that were present. Study-level points and caveats: With naive T cell percentage, TCR beta diversity showed a strong correlation.

This CDR3 region has 15 residues. After removal of 5 bases from V and 4 bases from J, the junction contained 5 bases not matched to a gene. Germline CDR1 is ENHRY and CDR2 is SYGVKD. Primers used in a second PCR of about 6 to 11 cycles were a sample-barcoded 5' primer and a J-beta primer mix. TCRdb ran MiXCR on the 5' RACE reads and lists one entry per CDR3 protein. Among over 950,000 distinct CDR3 sequences, roughly 51% were seen once, and the ten largest hold about 22%. The receptor was derived from a woman aged 55-69 years in good health. The specimen was blood. The chain recombines TRBV10-3 with TRBJ2-3, with 11 bases that match TRBD2. DNA for the CDR3: TGTGCCATCAGTAGTAGCGGGAGGGCGTCAGATACGCAGTATTTT. Translated: CAISSSGRASDTQYF.